A selection of T cell receptor beta chains follows, all from one sample in a study of T cell responses to AZD1222 COVID-19 vaccine. Clones were sequenced by immunoSEQ multiplex PCR, and TCRdb holds only the in-frame ones, with some missing. The sample has roughly 130,000 clones, 75% to 90% seen once. Sequencing used peripheral blood, obtained on day 0 of AZD1222 vaccination. These receptors came from an adult in good health. The CDR3 runs from the conserved cysteine through the conserved F or W. Each record gives: J gene, CDR3 length, V gene, clone size, D gene, CDR3 DNA, CDR3 protein. D genes are given only for firm matches. A clone size is listed for some rows: how often the clone was seen (once, few, many), or a class if it is expanded.

TRBJ1-5,15,TRBV15,.,.,TGTGCCACCAGCAGAGGCATGGGAGGCAATCAGCCCCAGCATTTT,CATSRGMGGNQPQHF
TRBJ1-6,15,TRBV10-2,.,.,TGCGCCAGCAGCCTGACAGGCATATTATATTCACCCCTCCACTTT,CASSLTGILYSPLHF
TRBJ1-5,17,TRBV7-3,few,.,TGTGCCAGCAGCTTACCCGACAGCCAATACCGCAATCAGCCCCAGCATTTT,CASSLPDSQYRNQPQHF
TRBJ1-4,14,TRBV7-2,.,TRBD1,TGTGCCAGCAGCCCCGACAGGGGGTACGAAAAACTGTTTTTT,CASSPDRGYEKLFF
TRBJ2-5,15,TRBV20-1,.,.,TGCAGTGCTAGTAGGCTCCGAACTAATCGGGAGACCCAGTACTTC,CSASRLRTNRETQYF
TRBJ2-1,14,TRBV6-5,.,.,TGTGCCAGCAACCTAGGGGTGGGGTACAATGAGCAGTTCTTC,CASNLGVGYNEQFF
TRBJ1-3,17,TRBV5-1,.,.,TGCGCCAGCAGCTTGTATGGGGGCCAAAGCTCTGGAAACACCATATATTTT,CASSLYGGQSSGNTIYF
TRBJ2-7,16,TRBV7-9,.,.,TGTGCCAGCAGCCACCTTTCGCGGGGCCCCTCCTACGAGCAGTACTTC,CASSHLSRGPSYEQYF
TRBJ1-5,14,TRBV5-1,few,.,TGCGCCAGCAGCCTACTGGGGGGCAATCAGCCCCAGCATTTT,CASSLLGGNQPQHF
TRBJ1-2,15,TRBV5-1,once,.,TGCGCCAGCAGCTTGACGGTTCGTTATGGAGATGGCTACACCTTC,CASSLTVRYGDGYTF
TRBJ2-7,14,TRBV15,.,.,TGTGCCACCAGCAGAGGAGGGCTACTCTACGAGCAGTACTTC,CATSRGGLLYEQYF
TRBJ1-3,13,TRBV29-1,once,.,TGCAGCGTTGTAAGGTTCTCTGGAAACACCATATATTTT,CSVVRFSGNTIYF
TRBJ1-4,18,TRBV30,.,TRBD1,TGTGCCTGGAGTGTAGTGGACAGGGGTCCATGGGGTAATGAAAAACTGTTTTTT,CAWSVVDRGPWGNEKLFF
TRBJ2-1,15,TRBV5-1,once,TRBD2,TGCGCCAGCAGCTTGGGGACTAGCGCTTACAATGAGCAGTTCTTC,CASSLGTSAYNEQFF
TRBJ2-5,15,TRBV3-1/TRBV3-2,.,.,TGTGCCAGCAGCCTCCCGGGTTCGCCGGGGGAGACCCAGTACTTC,CASSLPGSPGETQYF
TRBJ2-5,13,TRBV5-5,.,.,TGTGCCAGCAGCTTGGACAGGGAAGAGACCCAGTACTTC,CASSLDREETQYF
TRBJ2-1,17,TRBV11-2,.,TRBD1,TGTGCCAGCAGCTTAAGATGGGACAGGGGCTCCTACAATGAGCAGTTCTTC,CASSLRWDRGSYNEQFF
TRBJ2-7,15,TRBV18,.,.,TGTGCCAGCTCACCACCGCAGGGGACAAGTTACGAGCAGTACTTC,CASSPPQGTSYEQYF
TRBJ2-7,14,TRBV7-6,few,.,TGTGCCAGCAGCCCAGGGACCGCTAGAGGCGAGCAGTACTTC,CASSPGTARGEQYF
TRBJ1-2,12,TRBV18,.,.,TGTGCCAGCTCACCAGGGATCTATGGCTACACCTTC,CASSPGIYGYTF
TRBJ1-4,16,TRBV4-1,many,.,TGCGCCAGCAGCCAAGTTGGGAGGGCCGGTAATGAAAAACTGTTTTTT,CASSQVGRAGNEKLFF
TRBJ2-1,17,TRBV7-3,few,TRBD2,TGTGCCAGCAGCTTACTTTCCGCGGGGGGGCGTTACAATGAGCAGTTCTTC,CASSLLSAGGRYNEQFF
TRBJ2-5,13,TRBV5-6,few,.,TGTGCCAGCAGCTTGAAGGGCTGGGAGACCCAGTACTTC,CASSLKGWETQYF
TRBJ2-7,10,TRBV30,.,.,TGTGCCTGGAGTGGGGTCGTTTGGTACTTC,CAWSGVVWYF
TRBJ2-5,15,TRBV7-2,once,TRBD1,TGTGCCAGCCGGTCCGGGACAGGGGGAATAGAGACCCAGTACTTC,CASRSGTGGIETQYF
TRBJ1-1,16,TRBV15,.,.,TGTGCCACCAGCAGAGGGACAGCGAGGCAGAACACTGAAGCTTTCTTT,CATSRGTARQNTEAFF
TRBJ1-1,17,TRBV4-1,.,TRBD1,TGCGCCAGCAGCCAATTGTTAGACAGGGGCATGAACACTGAAGCTTTCTTT,CASSQLLDRGMNTEAFF
TRBJ1-5,13,TRBV30,.,.,TGTGCCTGGAGGGCAGGGGTCAATCAGCCCCAGCATTTT,CAWRAGVNQPQHF
TRBJ2-7,14,TRBV5-1,.,.,TGCGCCAGCAGCTTGGAGGGGCCCCCCGCCGAGCAGTACTTC,CASSLEGPPAEQYF
TRBJ1-3,16,TRBV3-1/TRBV3-2,.,.,TGTGCCAGCAGCCAAGATTATCGGAGCTCTGGAAACACCATATATTTT,CASSQDYRSSGNTIYF
TRBJ2-5,13,TRBV18,.,.,TGTGCCAGCTCACCACGTGCCCGAGAGACCCAGTACTTC,CASSPRARETQYF
TRBJ1-1,16,TRBV18,.,.,TGTGCCAGCTCACCCTCCGGACGGGGGCGTGGCACTGAAGCTTTCTTT,CASSPSGRGRGTEAFF
TRBJ1-2,14,TRBV6-4,.,TRBD1,TGTGCCAGCAGCAACTCTGGGACAGGGGCTGGCTACACCTTC,CASSNSGTGAGYTF
TRBJ2-1,14,TRBV19,.,.,TGTGCCAGTAGTATCCTTAACACCCAGGGTGAGCAGTTCTTC,CASSILNTQGEQFF
TRBJ2-7,15,TRBV9,.,.,TGTGCCAGCAGCCAATGGGACTCGAGCTCCTACGAGCAGTACTTC,CASSQWDSSSYEQYF
TRBJ2-1,15,TRBV18,.,TRBD2,TGTGCCAGCTCACCAAGGACTAGCGGGAGCAATGAGCAGTTCTTC,CASSPRTSGSNEQFF
TRBJ2-1,16,TRBV11-2,.,TRBD2,TGTGCCAGCAGCGGGAGGGGCGGGGGAACTTACAATGAGCAGTTCTTC,CASSGRGGGTYNEQFF
TRBJ1-1,12,TRBV7-8,once,.,TGTGCCAGCAGCTCAGGGGAAACTGAAGCTTTCTTT,CASSSGETEAFF
TRBJ1-4,14,TRBV5-8,.,TRBD1,TGTGCCAGCAGCTCGGGACAGTGGTTCGAAAAACTGTTTTTT,CASSSGQWFEKLFF
TRBJ1-1,16,TRBV10-3,once,.,TGTGCCATCAGTGAGTACACGACACATTGGAACACTGAAGCTTTCTTT,CAISEYTTHWNTEAFF
TRBJ2-7,14,TRBV14,.,TRBD1,TGTGCCAGCAGCCGGAAACAGGGGGCCTACGAGCAGTACTTC,CASSRKQGAYEQYF
TRBJ1-5,14,TRBV5-6,once,.,TGTGCCAGCAGCTTGGCCTCAGGGATATCTCCCCAGCATTTT,CASSLASGISPQHF
TRBJ1-1,15,TRBV5-1,.,.,TGCGCCAGCAGCAGAAGGAGTACGGAGATCACTGAAGCTTTCTTT,CASSRRSTEITEAFF
TRBJ1-2,18,TRBV27,.,TRBD1,TGTGCCAGCAGCTTGCGCACCCGCCGGGACAGGGGCCTCTATGGCTACACCTTC,CASSLRTRRDRGLYGYTF
TRBJ1-1,15,TRBV5-6,.,TRBD1,TGTGCCAGCAGCCCGAGACAGGGCCTGAACACTGAAGCTTTCTTT,CASSPRQGLNTEAFF
TRBJ2-3,16,TRBV27,.,.,TGTGCCAGCAGTCACCTCGGGGCGGCCAGCACAGATACGCAGTATTTT,CASSHLGAASTDTQYF
TRBJ1-2,13,TRBV6-2/TRBV6-3,.,.,TGTGCCAGCAGCCATCCTCAGGAGTATGGCTACACCTTC,CASSHPQEYGYTF
TRBJ2-2,13,TRBV4-1,.,.,TGCGCCAGCCTGGGGGTGAACACCGGGGAGCTGTTTTTT,CASLGVNTGELFF
TRBJ1-4,14,TRBV5-1,.,.,TGCGCCAGCAGCTTCAGTGCAACTAATGAAAAACTGTTTTTT,CASSFSATNEKLFF
TRBJ1-5,14,TRBV19,.,.,TGTGCCAGTGACTTTACGGGTAGCAATCAGCCCCAGCATTTT,CASDFTGSNQPQHF
TRBJ2-2,10,TRBV29-1,.,.,TGCAGCGGCCCGGACGGGGAGCTGTTTTTT,CSGPDGELFF